Listed below are T cell receptor beta chains from one sample, sequenced in a study of T cell responses to AZD1222 COVID-19 vaccine. Generated by immunoSEQ multiplex PCR, the TCRdb table keeps only in-frame clones and is missing some. The data show about 120,000 clones, over 70% seen once. The specimen was peripheral blood, collected on day 0 of AZD1222 vaccination. These TCRs come from an adult in good health. CDR3s include the opening cysteine and the closing phenylalanine or tryptophan. D genes are given only for firm matches. A row's size may be missing; if present it is once, few, many or a size class.

j_call: TRBJ1-1; clone_size: .; v_call: TRBV29-1; d_call: .; cdr3_nt: TGCAGCGTTGGGAGAAACACTGAAGCTTTCTTT; cdr3_aa: CSVGRNTEAFF
j_call: TRBJ1-5; clone_size: .; v_call: TRBV27; d_call: TRBD1; cdr3_nt: TGTGCCAGCAGTTTCGGGACAGCGAATCAGCCCCAGCATTTT; cdr3_aa: CASSFGTANQPQHF
j_call: TRBJ1-3; clone_size: .; v_call: TRBV7-2; d_call: .; cdr3_nt: TGTGCCAGCAGCTTAACTGCGGGACCCTACGGAAACACCATATATTTT; cdr3_aa: CASSLTAGPYGNTIYF
j_call: TRBJ1-2; clone_size: .; v_call: TRBV28; d_call: .; cdr3_nt: TGTGCCAGCAGTTCCCCGGCAGGGGCCCCTAACTATGGCTACACCTTC; cdr3_aa: CASSSPAGAPNYGYTF
j_call: TRBJ2-5; clone_size: .; v_call: TRBV7-8; d_call: .; cdr3_nt: TGTGCCAGCAGCCCCGGCGGGGTAGTAATACAAGAGACCCAGTACTTC; cdr3_aa: CASSPGGVVIQETQYF
j_call: TRBJ2-7; clone_size: .; v_call: TRBV5-4; d_call: .; cdr3_nt: TGTGCCAGCAGCTCATACAAGGATTACGAGCAGTACTTC; cdr3_aa: CASSSYKDYEQYF
j_call: TRBJ2-5; clone_size: once; v_call: TRBV11-3; d_call: TRBD1; cdr3_nt: TGTGCCAGCAGCCCAGGGGGCGACGAAGAGACCCAGTACTTC; cdr3_aa: CASSPGGDEETQYF
j_call: TRBJ2-1; clone_size: .; v_call: TRBV11-3; d_call: TRBD1; cdr3_nt: TGTGCCAGCAGCCGGGGACAGGGGGGCCACAATGAGCAGTTCTTC; cdr3_aa: CASSRGQGGHNEQFF
j_call: TRBJ2-1; clone_size: once; v_call: TRBV19; d_call: .; cdr3_nt: TGTGCCAGTAGTATAGTGGCGGCTAACCTGGCGGGTGAGCAGTTCTTC; cdr3_aa: CASSIVAANLAGEQFF
j_call: TRBJ2-5; clone_size: .; v_call: TRBV7-3; d_call: .; cdr3_nt: TGTGCCAGCAGCTTGTCGGGGGAGACCCAGTACTTC; cdr3_aa: CASSLSGETQYF
j_call: TRBJ2-3; clone_size: .; v_call: TRBV3-1/TRBV3-2; d_call: .; cdr3_nt: TGTGCCAGCAGCCGAGGGGCTAGGACAGATACGCAGTATTTT; cdr3_aa: CASSRGARTDTQYF
j_call: TRBJ1-4; clone_size: .; v_call: TRBV11-3; d_call: TRBD1; cdr3_nt: TGTGCCAGCAGCTACCCGAGTGGGGACAGGGGGCCAACTAATGAAAAACTGTTTTTT; cdr3_aa: CASSYPSGDRGPTNEKLFF
j_call: TRBJ1-5; clone_size: .; v_call: TRBV6-5; d_call: .; cdr3_nt: TGTGCCAGCAGTCGCGCCCGGGACACCAATCAGCCCCAGCATTTT; cdr3_aa: CASSRARDTNQPQHF
j_call: TRBJ2-1; clone_size: .; v_call: TRBV30; d_call: TRBD2; cdr3_nt: TGTGCCTGGAGGGCCCGTTTACTAGCGGGAGCCTACAATGAGCAGTTCTTC; cdr3_aa: CAWRARLLAGAYNEQFF
j_call: TRBJ1-5; clone_size: .; v_call: TRBV27; d_call: .; cdr3_nt: TGTGCCAGCAGTGCGAGCTATAGCAATCAGCCCCAGCATTTT; cdr3_aa: CASSASYSNQPQHF
j_call: TRBJ1-2; clone_size: .; v_call: TRBV19; d_call: .; cdr3_nt: TGTGCCAGTAGTATAGGGGGGGCTAACTATGGCTACACCTTC; cdr3_aa: CASSIGGANYGYTF
j_call: TRBJ1-2; clone_size: few; v_call: TRBV11-2; d_call: .; cdr3_nt: TGTGCCAGCAGCTTAGATGCGATGAGATATGGCTACACCTTC; cdr3_aa: CASSLDAMRYGYTF
j_call: TRBJ1-5; clone_size: .; v_call: TRBV11-3; d_call: .; cdr3_nt: TGTGCCAGCAGCTCCCGCGGGGGGATAGGCAATCAGCCCCAGCATTTT; cdr3_aa: CASSSRGGIGNQPQHF
j_call: TRBJ1-3; clone_size: .; v_call: TRBV7-2; d_call: TRBD1; cdr3_nt: TGTGCCAGCAGCTTAGGGACAGGCCCCTTCTCTGGAAACACCATATATTTT; cdr3_aa: CASSLGTGPFSGNTIYF
j_call: TRBJ1-3; clone_size: .; v_call: TRBV18; d_call: TRBD1; cdr3_nt: TGTGCCAGCTCACCCCCCAGGCCAGGGGGATTTCCTGGAAACACCATATATTTT; cdr3_aa: CASSPPRPGGFPGNTIYF
j_call: TRBJ1-1; clone_size: .; v_call: TRBV5-6; d_call: .; cdr3_nt: TGTGCCAGCAGCTTGGTCGGCCCCCGGGGTAACACTGAAGCTTTCTTT; cdr3_aa: CASSLVGPRGNTEAFF
j_call: TRBJ1-1; clone_size: .; v_call: TRBV2; d_call: .; cdr3_nt: TGTGCCAGCAAAAGGGGTTTGGGAACTGAAGCTTTCTTT; cdr3_aa: CASKRGLGTEAFF
j_call: TRBJ2-1; clone_size: .; v_call: TRBV7-3; d_call: .; cdr3_nt: TGTGCCAGCAGTTTGGACAATGTCGGGGACAATGAGCAGTTCTTC; cdr3_aa: CASSLDNVGDNEQFF
j_call: TRBJ2-7; clone_size: once; v_call: TRBV10-3; d_call: TRBD1; cdr3_nt: TGTGCCATCAGTAGGGGACAGGGGGACCACGAGCAGTACTTC; cdr3_aa: CAISRGQGDHEQYF
j_call: TRBJ2-7; clone_size: few; v_call: TRBV5-5; d_call: .; cdr3_nt: TGTGCCAGCAGCTTTTCAGAGGGATACGAGCAGTACTTC; cdr3_aa: CASSFSEGYEQYF
j_call: TRBJ1-4; clone_size: .; v_call: TRBV5-1; d_call: .; cdr3_nt: TGCGCCAGCAGCCCGCGGCCGGATGCTAATGAAAAACTGTTTTTT; cdr3_aa: CASSPRPDANEKLFF
j_call: TRBJ2-3; clone_size: once; v_call: TRBV7-2; d_call: .; cdr3_nt: TGTGCCAGCAGCTTAGGTCCTAGCGACACAGATACGCAGTATTTT; cdr3_aa: CASSLGPSDTDTQYF
j_call: TRBJ2-3; clone_size: .; v_call: TRBV12-3/TRBV12-4; d_call: .; cdr3_nt: TGTGCCAGCAGTCCCCGAACCTGGGATACGCAGTATTTT; cdr3_aa: CASSPRTWDTQYF
j_call: TRBJ2-1; clone_size: once; v_call: TRBV5-4; d_call: .; cdr3_nt: TGTGCCAGCAGCCCTCGCTCCTACAATGAGCAGTTCTTC; cdr3_aa: CASSPRSYNEQFF
j_call: TRBJ1-1; clone_size: .; v_call: TRBV6-5; d_call: .; cdr3_nt: TGTGCCAGCAGTTACCCGGGGGAGAACACTGAAGCTTTCTTT; cdr3_aa: CASSYPGENTEAFF
j_call: TRBJ2-7; clone_size: once; v_call: TRBV28; d_call: TRBD2; cdr3_nt: TGTGCCAGCAGTTTAGCTAGGACAGAGCGGGAGAGGAAAATCTACGAGCAGTACTTC; cdr3_aa: CASSLARTERERKIYEQYF
j_call: TRBJ1-1; clone_size: .; v_call: TRBV5-4; d_call: TRBD1; cdr3_nt: TGTGCCAGCAGCCCGGGACAGGGGAGAGAGACTGAAGCTTTCTTT; cdr3_aa: CASSPGQGRETEAFF
j_call: TRBJ2-7; clone_size: .; v_call: TRBV19; d_call: TRBD2; cdr3_nt: TGTGCCAGTAAGGTCCAGGGAGGGGCAGAGACGGGTGAGCAGTACTTC; cdr3_aa: CASKVQGGAETGEQYF
j_call: TRBJ2-3; clone_size: .; v_call: TRBV5-1; d_call: TRBD2; cdr3_nt: TGCGCCAGCATCCTTGGACGGGGGGGTGGCACAGATACGCAGTATTTT; cdr3_aa: CASILGRGGGTDTQYF
j_call: TRBJ2-2; clone_size: .; v_call: TRBV5-1; d_call: .; cdr3_nt: TGCGCCAGCCGGCTCACAGAGACCGGGGAGCTGTTTTTT; cdr3_aa: CASRLTETGELFF
j_call: TRBJ2-7; clone_size: .; v_call: TRBV6-2/TRBV6-3; d_call: TRBD1; cdr3_nt: TGTGCCAGCAGTTACCCGAGTCGCAGGGGGCCCTCCTCCTACGAGCAGTACTTC; cdr3_aa: CASSYPSRRGPSSYEQYF
j_call: TRBJ1-4; clone_size: .; v_call: TRBV19; d_call: .; cdr3_nt: TGTGCCAGTAGTGTGGGGGCAGAGCTGTTTTTT; cdr3_aa: CASSVGAELFF
j_call: TRBJ1-6; clone_size: .; v_call: TRBV18; d_call: TRBD1; cdr3_nt: TGTGCCAGCTCGCTGGGACAGGGGAATTCACCCCTCCACTTT; cdr3_aa: CASSLGQGNSPLHF
j_call: TRBJ2-3; clone_size: .; v_call: TRBV15; d_call: .; cdr3_nt: TGTGCCACCAGCAGAATAGGGGATACGCAGTATTTT; cdr3_aa: CATSRIGDTQYF
j_call: TRBJ1-1; clone_size: .; v_call: TRBV27; d_call: TRBD1; cdr3_nt: TGTGCCAGCAGTTTATCCCCGACAGGGATTGAAGCTTTCTTT; cdr3_aa: CASSLSPTGIEAFF
j_call: TRBJ2-3; clone_size: .; v_call: TRBV6-5; d_call: .; cdr3_nt: TGTGCCAGCAGTTACGGCGGGAGCACAGATACGCAGTATTTT; cdr3_aa: CASSYGGSTDTQYF
j_call: TRBJ1-3; clone_size: .; v_call: TRBV7-6; d_call: .; cdr3_nt: TGTGCCAGCAGCAGGGGAGGGCATTTCTCTGGAAACACCATATATTTT; cdr3_aa: CASSRGGHFSGNTIYF
j_call: TRBJ1-2; clone_size: .; v_call: TRBV10-3; d_call: .; cdr3_nt: TGTGCCATCAGTGAGTTGGCCGGAGCTAACTATGGCTACACCTTC; cdr3_aa: CAISELAGANYGYTF
j_call: TRBJ2-3; clone_size: .; v_call: TRBV27; d_call: .; cdr3_nt: TGTGCCAGCAGTTTCCCGGGGGGCAGCACAGATACGCAGTATTTT; cdr3_aa: CASSFPGGSTDTQYF
j_call: TRBJ1-1; clone_size: .; v_call: TRBV5-4; d_call: .; cdr3_nt: TGTGCCAGCAGTCGCGGGACCCAGAACACTGAAGCTTTCTTT; cdr3_aa: CASSRGTQNTEAFF
j_call: TRBJ2-1; clone_size: once; v_call: TRBV6-2/TRBV6-3; d_call: .; cdr3_nt: TGTGCCAGCAGTTACTCGAGGGTTGGGGGGCTTTTCTTC; cdr3_aa: CASSYSRVGGLFF
j_call: TRBJ1-1; clone_size: .; v_call: TRBV29-1; d_call: .; cdr3_nt: TGCAGCTATACCCCCCTCCTTGGTCGCCTGAACACTGAAGCTTTCTTT; cdr3_aa: CSYTPLLGRLNTEAFF
j_call: TRBJ2-7; clone_size: .; v_call: TRBV11-2; d_call: .; cdr3_nt: TGTGCCAGCAGCTTAGAGGGCACCTACGAGCAGTACTTC; cdr3_aa: CASSLEGTYEQYF
j_call: TRBJ1-2; clone_size: .; v_call: TRBV30; d_call: .; cdr3_nt: TGTGCCTGGAGCTATGGGGGGGCGAGCTATGGCTACACCTTC; cdr3_aa: CAWSYGGASYGYTF
j_call: TRBJ2-3; clone_size: .; v_call: TRBV10-3; d_call: TRBD2; cdr3_nt: TGTGCCATCAAGGAACTAGCGTTCAGCACAGATACGCAGTATTTT; cdr3_aa: CAIKELAFSTDTQYF
j_call: TRBJ2-5; clone_size: .; v_call: TRBV7-9; d_call: .; cdr3_nt: TGTGCCAGCAGCCCCTCCCCAGAATCCTTAACCCAGTACTTC; cdr3_aa: CASSPSPESLTQYF
j_call: TRBJ1-2; clone_size: .; v_call: TRBV10-3; d_call: TRBD1; cdr3_nt: TGTGCCATCAGTGCAGGGGGTTCGGGCTATGGCTACACCTTC; cdr3_aa: CAISAGGSGYGYTF
j_call: TRBJ2-3; clone_size: .; v_call: TRBV5-1; d_call: .; cdr3_nt: TGCGCCAGCAGCTCAGGGGTGACTACAGATACGCAGTATTTT; cdr3_aa: CASSSGVTTDTQYF